This T cell receptor beta chain emerged from a study of early stage breast cancer tumors. Overall study: About 80% of the 16 invasive tumors were ER+, PR+ and HER2-. Study-level points and caveats: Comparing each tissue with blood distinguished tumor from normal in about 85% of the 16 patients. Enriched TCRB sequences shared across patients were mostly commonly generated sequences.

The germline gives CDR1 LGHNA, CDR2 YSLEER. This CDR3 is 13 amino acids long. Trimming removed 0 bases from V and 9 bases from J, with 9 bases in between. Comment on this clone: Its antigen is undetermined.

Repertoires were generated with immunoSEQ multiplex PCR, while TCRdb's copy carries only in-frame clones and drops some. The sample carries roughly 30,000 clones, roughly 81% recorded once. The clonotype originates from a person aged 40 to 49 with breast cancer. This chain links TRBV4-3 with TRBJ2-1, with TRBD1 as a possible D gene (5 bases). Sequencing used blood. The CDR3 DNA sequence: TGCGCCAGCAGCCAAGATCTGGGGCGTGAGCAGTTCTTC. Translating it yields CASSQDLGREQFF.